This TCR beta chain was sequenced for a study of blood T cell repertoires in COVID-19. Study summary: Samples came from the United States, Italy and Spain, spanning acute and convalescent COVID-19. Sample material is recorded as cDNA or gDNA derived from T cells, B-cell-depleted T cells, or PBMCs.

Authors' methods: Estimated nucleated cell counts came from reference gene primer amplification. Sequencing was performed with immunoSEQ multiplex PCR; in TCRdb, only in-frame clones are kept and a portion is missing. V and J calls and clone size follow that table, whereas D and trimming were derived from the DNA. The table lists around 26,000 clones, more than 85% of them singletons. The CDR3 has 15 residues. V gave up 4 bases and J gave up 1 base, with 13 bases separating them. The germline CDR1 and CDR2 sequences are MDHEN and SYDVKM. The source is a human donor in a cohort sampled during active COVID-19. The material sequenced was peripheral blood. The rearrangement uses TRBV28 and TRBJ1-1; maybe TRBD1 (6 bases). The CDR3 spells CASSSHPTGNTEAFF. The CDR3 DNA follows: TGTGCCAGCAGTTCCCACCCGACAGGGAACACTGAAGCTTTCTTT.